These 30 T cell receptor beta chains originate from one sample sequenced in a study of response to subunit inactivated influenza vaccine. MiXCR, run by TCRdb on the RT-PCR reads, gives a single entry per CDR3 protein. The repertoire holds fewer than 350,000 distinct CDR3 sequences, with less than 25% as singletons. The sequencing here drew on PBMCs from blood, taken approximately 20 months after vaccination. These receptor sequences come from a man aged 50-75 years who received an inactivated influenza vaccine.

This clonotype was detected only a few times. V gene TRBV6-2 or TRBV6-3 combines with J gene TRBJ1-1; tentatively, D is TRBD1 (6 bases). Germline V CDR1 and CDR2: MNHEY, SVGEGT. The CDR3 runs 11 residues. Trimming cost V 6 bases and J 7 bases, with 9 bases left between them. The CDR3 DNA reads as TGTGCCAGCAGGGACAGACTTGAAGCTTTCTTT. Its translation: CASRDRLEAFF.

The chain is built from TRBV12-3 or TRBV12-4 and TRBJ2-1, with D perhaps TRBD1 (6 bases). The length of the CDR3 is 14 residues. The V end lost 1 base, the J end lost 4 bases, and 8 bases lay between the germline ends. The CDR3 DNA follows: TGTGCCAGCAGTTTAGACAGGGAGTACAATGAGCAGTTCTTC. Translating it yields CASSLDREYNEQFF.

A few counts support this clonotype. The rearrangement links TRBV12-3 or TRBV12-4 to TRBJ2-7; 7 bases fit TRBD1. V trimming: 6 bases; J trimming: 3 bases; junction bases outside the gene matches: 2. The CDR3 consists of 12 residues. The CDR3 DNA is TGTGCCAGCAGCGCAGGGGGCTACGAGCAGTACTTC. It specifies CASSAGGYEQYF.

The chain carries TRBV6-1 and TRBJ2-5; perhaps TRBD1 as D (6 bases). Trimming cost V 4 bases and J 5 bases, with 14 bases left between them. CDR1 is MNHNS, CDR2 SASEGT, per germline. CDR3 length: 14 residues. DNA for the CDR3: TGTGCCAGCAGTGCTGTGGGGGCCTGGGAGACCCAGTACTTC. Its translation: CASSAVGAWETQYF.

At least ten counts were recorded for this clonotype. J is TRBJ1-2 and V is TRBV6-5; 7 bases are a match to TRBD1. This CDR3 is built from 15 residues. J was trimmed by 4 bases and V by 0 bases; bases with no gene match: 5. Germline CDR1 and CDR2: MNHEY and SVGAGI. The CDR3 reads CASSYSAGGSYGYTF. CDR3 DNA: TGTGCCAGCAGTTACTCGGCAGGGGGTTCCTATGGCTACACCTTC.

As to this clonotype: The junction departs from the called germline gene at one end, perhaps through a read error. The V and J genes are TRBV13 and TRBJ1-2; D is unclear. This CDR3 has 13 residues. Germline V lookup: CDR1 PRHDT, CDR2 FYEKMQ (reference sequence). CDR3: CASSLGLMGNTDF. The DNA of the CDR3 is TGTGCCAGCAGCTTAGGCCTAATGGGCAACACAGACTTC.

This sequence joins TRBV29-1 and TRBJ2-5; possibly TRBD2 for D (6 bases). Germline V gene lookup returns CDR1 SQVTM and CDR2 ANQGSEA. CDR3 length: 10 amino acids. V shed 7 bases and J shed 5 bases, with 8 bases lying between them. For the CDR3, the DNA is TGCAGCGCGGGAGAGGAGACCCAGTACTTC. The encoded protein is CSAGEETQYF.

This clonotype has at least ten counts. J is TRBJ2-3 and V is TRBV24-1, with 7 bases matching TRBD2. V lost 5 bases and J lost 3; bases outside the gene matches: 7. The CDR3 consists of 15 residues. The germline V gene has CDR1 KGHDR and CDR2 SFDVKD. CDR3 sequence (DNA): TGTGCCACCAGTGTCTTCGGCGGGGGAACAGATACGCAGTATTTT. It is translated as CATSVFGGGTDTQYF.

The CDR3 bases are TGTGCCAGCAGCCCCACAGATTCCCGCTACAATGAGCAGTTCTTC. It translates to CASSPTDSRYNEQFF. This chain connects TRBV7-2 to TRBJ2-1; D is unclear. This CDR3 is 15 amino acids long. In germline, CDR1 is SGHTA, CDR2 FQGNSA. V lost 5 bases and J 3 bases, leaving 14 bases between the germline ends.

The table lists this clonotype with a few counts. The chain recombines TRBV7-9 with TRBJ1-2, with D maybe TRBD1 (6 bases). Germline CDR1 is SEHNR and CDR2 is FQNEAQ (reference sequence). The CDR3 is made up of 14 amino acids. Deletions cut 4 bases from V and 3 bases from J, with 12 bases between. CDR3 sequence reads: CASSSRGLYYGYTF. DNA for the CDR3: TGTGCCAGCAGCTCCCGGGGGCTGTACTATGGCTACACCTTC.

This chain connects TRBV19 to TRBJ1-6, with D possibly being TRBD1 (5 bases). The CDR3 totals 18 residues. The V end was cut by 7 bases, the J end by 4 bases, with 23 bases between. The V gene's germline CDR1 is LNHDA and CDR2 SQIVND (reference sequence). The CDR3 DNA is TGTGCCAGTATTACCCCGGGGGGGTCCAGCTTATATAATTCACCCCTCCACTTT. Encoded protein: CASITPGGSSLYNSPLHF.

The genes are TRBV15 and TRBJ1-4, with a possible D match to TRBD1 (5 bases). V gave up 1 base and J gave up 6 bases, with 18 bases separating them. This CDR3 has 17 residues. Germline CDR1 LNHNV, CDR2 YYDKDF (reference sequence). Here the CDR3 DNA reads TGTGCCACCAGCAGAGTTAGGGACGTCGAGCAAGATGAAAAACTGTTTTTT. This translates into CATSRVRDVEQDEKLFF.

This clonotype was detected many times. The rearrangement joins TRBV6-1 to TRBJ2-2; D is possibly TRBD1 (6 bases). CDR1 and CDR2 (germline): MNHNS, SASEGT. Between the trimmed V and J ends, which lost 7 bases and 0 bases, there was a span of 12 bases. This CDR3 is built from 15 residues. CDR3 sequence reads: CASKGTRSNTGELFF. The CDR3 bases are TGTGCCAGCAAGGGGACACGCTCGAACACCGGGGAGCTGTTTTTT.

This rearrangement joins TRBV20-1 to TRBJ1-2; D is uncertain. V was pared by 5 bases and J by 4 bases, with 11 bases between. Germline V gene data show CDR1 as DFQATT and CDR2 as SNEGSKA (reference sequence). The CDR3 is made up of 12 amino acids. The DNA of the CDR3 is TGCAGTGCTCAGGCAACCCGCTATGGCTACACCTTC. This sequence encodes CSAQATRYGYTF.

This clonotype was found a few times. CDR3 sequence reads: CASSQDRRWSGNTIYF. CDR3 DNA sequence: TGTGCCAGCAGCCAAGATCGGCGGTGGTCTGGAAACACCATATATTTT. The V and J genes are TRBV3-1 and TRBJ1-3; no clear D. Trimming removed 0 bases from V and 1 base from J, with 10 bases in between. Germline CDR1 reads LGHDT; CDR2 reads YNNKEL (reference sequence). CDR3 length: 16 amino acids.

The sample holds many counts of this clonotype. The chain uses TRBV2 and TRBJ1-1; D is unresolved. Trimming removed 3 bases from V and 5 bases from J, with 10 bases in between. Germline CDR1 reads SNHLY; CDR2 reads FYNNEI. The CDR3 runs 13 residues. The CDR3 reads CASSDGPHTEAFF. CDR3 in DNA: TGTGCCAGCAGTGATGGGCCCCATACTGAAGCTTTCTTT.

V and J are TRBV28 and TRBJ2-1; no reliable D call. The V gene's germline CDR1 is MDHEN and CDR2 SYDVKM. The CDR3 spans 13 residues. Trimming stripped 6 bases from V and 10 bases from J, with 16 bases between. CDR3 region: CASRPALRSEQFF. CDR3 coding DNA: TGTGCCAGCAGGCCCGCCTTGAGGAGCGAGCAGTTCTTC.

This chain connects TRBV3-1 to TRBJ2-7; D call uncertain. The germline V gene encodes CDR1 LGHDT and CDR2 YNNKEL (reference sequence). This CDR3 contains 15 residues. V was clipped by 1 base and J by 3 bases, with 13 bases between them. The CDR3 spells CASSQGNRKFYEQYF. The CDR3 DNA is TGTGCCAGCAGCCAAGGAAACAGAAAGTTCTACGAGCAGTACTTC.

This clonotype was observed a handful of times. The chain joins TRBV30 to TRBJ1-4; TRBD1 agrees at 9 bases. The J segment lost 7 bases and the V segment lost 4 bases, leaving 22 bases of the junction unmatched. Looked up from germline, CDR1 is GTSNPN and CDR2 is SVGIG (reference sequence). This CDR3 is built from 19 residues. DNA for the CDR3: TGTGCCTGGACCTGGGACAGGGTCACAACCAAAGGGGTGGGTGAAAAACTGTTTTTT. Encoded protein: CAWTWDRVTTKGVGEKLFF.

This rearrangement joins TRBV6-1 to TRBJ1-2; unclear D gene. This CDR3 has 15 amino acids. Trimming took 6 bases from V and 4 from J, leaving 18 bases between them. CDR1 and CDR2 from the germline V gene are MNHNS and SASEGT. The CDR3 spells CASSRGSRGTYGYTF. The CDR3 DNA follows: TGTGCCAGCAGCAGAGGTTCGCGGGGAACCTATGGCTACACCTTC.

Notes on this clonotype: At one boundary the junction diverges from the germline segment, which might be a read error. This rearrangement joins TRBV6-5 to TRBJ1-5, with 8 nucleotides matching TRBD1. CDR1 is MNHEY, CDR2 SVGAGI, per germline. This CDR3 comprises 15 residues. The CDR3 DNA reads TGTGCCAGCAGTTCAGACAGGGGTAGCAATCAGGCCCAGCATTTT. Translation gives CASSSDRGSNQAQHF.

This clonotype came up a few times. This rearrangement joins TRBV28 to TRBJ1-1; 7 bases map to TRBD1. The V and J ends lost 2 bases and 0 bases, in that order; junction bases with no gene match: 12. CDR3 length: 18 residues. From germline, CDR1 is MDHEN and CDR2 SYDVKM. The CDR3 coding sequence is TGTGCCAGCAGTTTACGTTCGGGACAGTTGAGAATGAACACTGAAGCTTTCTTT. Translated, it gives CASSLRSGQLRMNTEAFF.

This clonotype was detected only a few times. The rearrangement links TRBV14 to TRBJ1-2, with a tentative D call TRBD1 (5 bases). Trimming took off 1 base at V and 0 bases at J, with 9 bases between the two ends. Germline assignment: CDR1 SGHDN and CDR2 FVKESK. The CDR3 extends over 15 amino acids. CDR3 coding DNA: TGTGCCAGCAGCCAAGTAGCAGGGTCTAACTATGGCTACACCTTC. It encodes CASSQVAGSNYGYTF.

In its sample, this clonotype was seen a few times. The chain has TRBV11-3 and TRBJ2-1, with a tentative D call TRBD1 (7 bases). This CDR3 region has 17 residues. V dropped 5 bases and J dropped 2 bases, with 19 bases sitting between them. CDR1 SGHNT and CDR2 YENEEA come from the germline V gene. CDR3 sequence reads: CASSPMGQGGTYNEQFF. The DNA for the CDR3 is TGTGCCAGCAGCCCTATGGGGCAGGGGGGAACCTACAATGAGCAGTTCTTC.

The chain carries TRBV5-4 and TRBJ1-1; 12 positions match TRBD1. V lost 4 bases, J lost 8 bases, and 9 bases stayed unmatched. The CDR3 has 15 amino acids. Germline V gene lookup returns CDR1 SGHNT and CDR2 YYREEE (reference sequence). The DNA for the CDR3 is TGTGCCAGCAGCACCGGGACAGGGGGCCAGCAAGAAGCTTTCTTT. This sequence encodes CASSTGTGGQQEAFF.

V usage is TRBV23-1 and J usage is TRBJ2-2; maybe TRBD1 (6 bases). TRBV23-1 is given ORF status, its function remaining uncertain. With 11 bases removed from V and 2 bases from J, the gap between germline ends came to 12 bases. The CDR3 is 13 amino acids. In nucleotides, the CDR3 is TGCGCCCCCAGGGGACATAACACCGGGGAGCTGTTTTTT. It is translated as CAPRGHNTGELFF.

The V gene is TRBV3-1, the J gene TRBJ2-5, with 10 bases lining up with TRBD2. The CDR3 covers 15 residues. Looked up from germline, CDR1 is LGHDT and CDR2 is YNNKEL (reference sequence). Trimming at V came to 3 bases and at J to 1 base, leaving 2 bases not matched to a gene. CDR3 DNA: TGTGCCAGCAGCCACCGGACTAGCGGCCAAGAGACCCAGTACTTC. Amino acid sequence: CASSHRTSGQETQYF.

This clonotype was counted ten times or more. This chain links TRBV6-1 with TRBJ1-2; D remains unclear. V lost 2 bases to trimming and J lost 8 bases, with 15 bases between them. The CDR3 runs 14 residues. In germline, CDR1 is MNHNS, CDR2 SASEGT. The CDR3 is CASSEYLGREGYTF. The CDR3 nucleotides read TGTGCCAGCAGTGAATATTTAGGGAGGGAGGGCTACACCTTC.

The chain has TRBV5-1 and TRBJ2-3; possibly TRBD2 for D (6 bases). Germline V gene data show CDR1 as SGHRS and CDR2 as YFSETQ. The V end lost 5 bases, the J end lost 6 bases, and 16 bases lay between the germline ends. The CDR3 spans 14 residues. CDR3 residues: CASSRAEAGDTQYF. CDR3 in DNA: TGCGCCAGCAGTCGAGCGGAGGCGGGGGATACGCAGTATTTT.

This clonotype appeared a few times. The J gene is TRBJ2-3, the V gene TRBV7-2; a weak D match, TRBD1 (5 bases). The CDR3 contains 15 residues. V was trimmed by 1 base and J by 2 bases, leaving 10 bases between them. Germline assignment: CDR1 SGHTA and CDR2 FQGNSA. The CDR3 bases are TGTGCCAGCAGCTTAGAGGGGCCAGACACAGATACGCAGTATTTT. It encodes CASSLEGPDTDTQYF.